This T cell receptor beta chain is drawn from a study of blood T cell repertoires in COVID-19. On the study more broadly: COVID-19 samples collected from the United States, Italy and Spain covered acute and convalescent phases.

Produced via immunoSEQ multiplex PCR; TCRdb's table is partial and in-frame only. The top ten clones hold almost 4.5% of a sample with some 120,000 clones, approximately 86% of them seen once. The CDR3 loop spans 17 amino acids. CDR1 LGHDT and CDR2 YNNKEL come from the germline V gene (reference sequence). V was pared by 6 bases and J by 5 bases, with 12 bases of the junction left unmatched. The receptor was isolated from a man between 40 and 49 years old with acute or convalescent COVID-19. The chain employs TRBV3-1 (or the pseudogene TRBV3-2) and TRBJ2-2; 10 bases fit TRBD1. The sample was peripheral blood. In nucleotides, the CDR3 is TGTGCCAGCAGGCGGACCGGGACAGGGGTTGATACCGGGGAGCTGTTTTTT. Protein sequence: CASRRTGTGVDTGELFF.